Below, one T cell receptor beta chain is given with its context. Its antigen is undetermined. These data are taken from a study of identifying expanded T cells in peripheral blood. The study, taken as a whole, reports: Approximately 2-week clone count variance significantly increased as total template count grew.

Libraries were prepared by immunoSEQ multiplex PCR; TCRdb keeps only in-frame clonotypes and omits some of them. Of 75,000 to 90,000 clones listed, around 90% are singletons. Germline-derived CDR1 and CDR2 are MNHNS and SASEGT. This CDR3 spans 15 amino acids. After removal of 3 bases from V and 2 bases from J, the junction contained 4 bases not matched to a gene. The sequenced sample consisted of blood. The clonotype was recovered from a person aged 18-70 years in good health. The gene calls are TRBV6-1 and TRBJ2-7; 10 bases are shared with TRBD1. The CDR3 DNA follows: TGTGCCAGCAGTGACGGGACAGGGGTGACCTACGAGCAGTACTTC. This translates into CASSDGTGVTYEQYF.